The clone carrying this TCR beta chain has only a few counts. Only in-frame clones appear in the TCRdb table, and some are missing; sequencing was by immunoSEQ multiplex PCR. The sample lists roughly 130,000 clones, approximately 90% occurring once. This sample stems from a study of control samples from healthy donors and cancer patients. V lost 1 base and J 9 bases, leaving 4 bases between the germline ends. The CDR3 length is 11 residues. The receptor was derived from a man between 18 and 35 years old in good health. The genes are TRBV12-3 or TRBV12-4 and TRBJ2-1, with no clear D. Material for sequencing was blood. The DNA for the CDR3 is TGTGCCAGCAGTTTAGGGGGTGAGCAGTTCTTC. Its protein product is CASSLGGEQFF.